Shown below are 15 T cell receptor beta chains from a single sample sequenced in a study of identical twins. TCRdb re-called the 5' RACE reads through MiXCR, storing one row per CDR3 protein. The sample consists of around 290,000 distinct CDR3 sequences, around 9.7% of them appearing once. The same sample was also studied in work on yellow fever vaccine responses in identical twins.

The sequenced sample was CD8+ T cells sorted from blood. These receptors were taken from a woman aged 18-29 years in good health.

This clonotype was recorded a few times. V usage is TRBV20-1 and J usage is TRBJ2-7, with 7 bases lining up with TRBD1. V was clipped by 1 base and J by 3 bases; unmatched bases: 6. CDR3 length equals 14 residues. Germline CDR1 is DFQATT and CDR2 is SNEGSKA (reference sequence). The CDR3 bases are TGCAGTGCTAGAGGGCAGGGGGATTTCTACGAGCAGTACTTC. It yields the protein CSARGQGDFYEQYF.

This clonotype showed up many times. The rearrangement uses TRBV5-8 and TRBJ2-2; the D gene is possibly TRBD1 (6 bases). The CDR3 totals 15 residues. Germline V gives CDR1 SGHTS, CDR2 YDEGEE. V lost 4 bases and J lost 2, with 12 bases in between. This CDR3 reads CASSTGTLNTGELFF. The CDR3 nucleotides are TGTGCCAGCAGCACAGGGACGCTAAACACCGGGGAGCTGTTTTTT.

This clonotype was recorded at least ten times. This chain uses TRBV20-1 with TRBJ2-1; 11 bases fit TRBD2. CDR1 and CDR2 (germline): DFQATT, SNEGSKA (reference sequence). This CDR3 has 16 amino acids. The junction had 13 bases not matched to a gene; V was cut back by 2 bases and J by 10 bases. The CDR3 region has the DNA TGCAGTGCTAGACCTACCGGTAGCGGGGGGGCATGGGAGCAGTTCTTC. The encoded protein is CSARPTGSGGAWEQFF.

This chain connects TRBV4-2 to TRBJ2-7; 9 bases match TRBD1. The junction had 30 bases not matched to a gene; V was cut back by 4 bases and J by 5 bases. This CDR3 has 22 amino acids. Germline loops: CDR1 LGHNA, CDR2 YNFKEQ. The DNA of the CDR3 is TGTGCCAGCAGCCCTCGCTCTGGGACAGGGCGAGACGACGGAGGCCTACCTAACGAGCAGTACTTC. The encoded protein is CASSPRSGTGRDDGGLPNEQYF.

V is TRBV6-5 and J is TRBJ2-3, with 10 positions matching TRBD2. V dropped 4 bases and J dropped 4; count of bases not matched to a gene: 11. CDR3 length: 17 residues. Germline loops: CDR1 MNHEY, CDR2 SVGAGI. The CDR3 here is CASSSRLERGGSDTQYF. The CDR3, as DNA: TGTGCCAGCAGTTCCCGACTCGAGCGGGGGGGTTCAGATACGCAGTATTTT.

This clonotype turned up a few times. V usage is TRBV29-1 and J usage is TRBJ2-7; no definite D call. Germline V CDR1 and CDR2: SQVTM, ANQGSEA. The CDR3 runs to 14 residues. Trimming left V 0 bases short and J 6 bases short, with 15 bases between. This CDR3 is CSVEDLGPSSEQYF. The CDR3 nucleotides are TGCAGCGTTGAAGATCTTGGCCCCTCTTCCGAGCAGTACTTC.

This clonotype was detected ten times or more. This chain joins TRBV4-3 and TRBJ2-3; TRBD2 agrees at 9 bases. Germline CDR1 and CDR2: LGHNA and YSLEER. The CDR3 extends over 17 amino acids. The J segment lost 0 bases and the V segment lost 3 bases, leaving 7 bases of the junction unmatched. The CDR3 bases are TGCGCCAGCAGCCAGAGACTAGCGGACCTTAGCACAGATACGCAGTATTTT. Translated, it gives CASSQRLADLSTDTQYF.

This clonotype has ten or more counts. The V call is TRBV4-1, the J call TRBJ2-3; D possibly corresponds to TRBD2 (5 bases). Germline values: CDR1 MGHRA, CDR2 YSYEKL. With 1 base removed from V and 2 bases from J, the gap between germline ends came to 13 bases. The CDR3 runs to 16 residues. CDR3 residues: CASSQADKRDTDTQYF. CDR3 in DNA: TGCGCCAGCAGCCAAGCCGACAAGAGGGACACAGATACGCAGTATTTT.

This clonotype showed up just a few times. For the CDR3, the DNA is TGCAGTGCTAGAGATCTAGCGGGAGAAGATACGCAGTATTTT. This codes for CSARDLAGEDTQYF. The rearrangement uses TRBV20-1 and TRBJ2-3; 10 bases map to TRBD2. Germline assignment: CDR1 DFQATT and CDR2 SNEGSKA (reference sequence). The V segment lost 0 bases and the J segment 5 bases; nucleotides outside the gene matches: 2. The CDR3 extends over 14 amino acids.

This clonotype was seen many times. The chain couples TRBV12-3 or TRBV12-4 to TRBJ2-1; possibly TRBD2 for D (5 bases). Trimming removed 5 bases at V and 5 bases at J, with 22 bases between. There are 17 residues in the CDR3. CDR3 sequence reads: CASSTPVLSGKNNEQFF. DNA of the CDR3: TGTGCCAGCAGTACCCCTGTTCTGTCGGGGAAAAACAATGAGCAGTTCTTC.

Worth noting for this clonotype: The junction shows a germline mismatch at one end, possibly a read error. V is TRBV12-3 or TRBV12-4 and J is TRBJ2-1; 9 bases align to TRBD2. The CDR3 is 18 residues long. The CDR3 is CACSSTLPAAGGKNEQFF. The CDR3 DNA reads TGTGCCTGCAGTTCTACCCTCCCGGCAGCGGGAGGTAAGAATGAGCAGTTCTTC.

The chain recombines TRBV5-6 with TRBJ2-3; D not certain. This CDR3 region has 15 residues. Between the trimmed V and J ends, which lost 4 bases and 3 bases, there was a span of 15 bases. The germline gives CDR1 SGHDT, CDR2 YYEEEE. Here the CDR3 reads CASSPGRERTDTQYF. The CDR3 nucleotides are TGTGCCAGCAGCCCCGGTAGGGAAAGGACAGATACGCAGTATTTT.

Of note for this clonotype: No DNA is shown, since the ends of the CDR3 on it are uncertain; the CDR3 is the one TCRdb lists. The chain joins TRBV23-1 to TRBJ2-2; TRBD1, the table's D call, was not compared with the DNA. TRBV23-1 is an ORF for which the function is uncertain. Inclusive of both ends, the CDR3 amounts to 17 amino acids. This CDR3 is CASSRTRTPGTPGSCFF.

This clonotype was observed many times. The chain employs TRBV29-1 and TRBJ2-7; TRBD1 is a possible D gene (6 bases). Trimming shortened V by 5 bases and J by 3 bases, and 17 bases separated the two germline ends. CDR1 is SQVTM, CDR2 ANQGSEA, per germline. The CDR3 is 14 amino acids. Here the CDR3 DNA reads TGCAGCGTTACTTTACAGGGCGTAAACTACGAGCAGTACTTC. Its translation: CSVTLQGVNYEQYF.

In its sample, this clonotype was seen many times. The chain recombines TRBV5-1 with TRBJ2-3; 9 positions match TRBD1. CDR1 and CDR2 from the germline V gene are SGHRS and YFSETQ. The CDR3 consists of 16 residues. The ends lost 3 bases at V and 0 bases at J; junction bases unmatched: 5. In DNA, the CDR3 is TGCGCCAGCAGCTGGGACAGGGATGCTAGCACAGATACGCAGTATTTT. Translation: CASSWDRDASTDTQYF.